Listed below are T cell receptor beta chains from one sample, sequenced in a study of regulatory T cells in long-lasting Graves disease. TCRdb ran MiXCR on the multiplex PCR reads and lists one entry per CDR3 protein. The sample comprises 700,000 or so distinct CDR3 sequences, around 30% of which are singletons, and under 55% rests with the top ten. The sequences come from peripheral blood mononuclear cells (PBMCs), collected when the disease was refractory, from a patient treated with antithyroid drugs. The source of these receptors is a female donor with Graves disease. Each CDR3 is given with its conserved first and last residue. Fields, in order: clone size, J gene, V gene, D gene, CDR3 DNA, CDR3 protein. The D gene is left open where the match is weak. Some rows mark clone size as missing; the rest say once, few, many or name a class of expanded clone.

>few|TRBJ2-5|TRBV5-4|.
TGTGCCAGCAGCTTGGTTCCTAATAGGGAGACCCAGTACTTC
CASSLVPNRETQYF
>.|TRBJ1-4|TRBV12-3/TRBV12-4|.
TGTGCCAGCAGTGAGGGGGGAATTGATGAAAAACTGTTTTTT
CASSEGGIDEKLFF
>few|TRBJ1-2|TRBV5-1|.
TGCGCCAGCAGCCCTCTTTTTGGGGGCCTTAACTATGGCTACACCTTC
CASSPLFGGLNYGYTF
>many|TRBJ1-5|TRBV14|.
TGTGCCAGCAGCCAAGGGGGGCGCGGAAATCAGCCCCAGCATTTT
CASSQGGRGNQPQHF
>.|TRBJ1-1|TRBV6-1|TRBD1
TGTGCCAGCAGTAAAGACAGGGTAGTCACTGAAGCTTTCTTT
CASSKDRVVTEAFF
>.|TRBJ2-1|TRBV3-1|.
TGTGCCAGCAGCTCCTCGGCCGACTCCTACAATGAGCAGTTCTTC
CASSSSADSYNEQFF
>few|TRBJ1-5|TRBV12-3/TRBV12-4|.
TGTGCCAGCAGTCCCCGACCCTCGGGCAATCAGCCCCAGCATTTT
CASSPRPSGNQPQHF
>few|TRBJ1-6|TRBV28|.
TGTGCCAGCAGTTCAGGAGGGACCTATTCACCCCTCCACTTT
CASSSGGTYSPLHF
>.|TRBJ1-5|TRBV6-1|.
TGTGCCAGCAGTGAAGTGACGGGGGCCTGGCAGCCCCAGCATTTT
CASSEVTGAWQPQHF
>.|TRBJ2-5|TRBV12-5|TRBD1
TGTGCTAGTGGTTTGGTACTGGGACAGGGGAATTGGGCCCAGTACTTC
CASGLVLGQGNWAQYF
>.|TRBJ2-7|TRBV27|.
TGTGCCAGCACCGACCTTTTTGGCGAGCAGTACTTC
CASTDLFGEQYF
>few|TRBJ2-7|TRBV6-5|.
TGTGCCAGCAGTTACTCCCTCTGGGACTCCGAGCAGTACTTC
CASSYSLWDSEQYF
>.|TRBJ1-5|TRBV6-1|.
TGTGCCAGCAGTCGTCGGCAGGGCGTCGATCAGCCCCAGCATTTT
CASSRRQGVDQPQHF
>many|TRBJ2-7|TRBV12-3/TRBV12-4|TRBD2
TGTGCCAGCAGTCCCCGGACTAGCGGGAGGTACGAGCAGTACTTC
CASSPRTSGRYEQYF
>.|TRBJ2-5|TRBV11-2|.
TGTGCCAGCAGCTTAGGGTCAGGGCGAGAGACCCAGTACTTC
CASSLGSGRETQYF
>.|TRBJ2-2|TRBV15|.
TGTGCCACCAGCAGAGAGCTTACGGTCGGCAGGAACACCGGGGAGCTGTTTTTT
CATSRELTVGRNTGELFF
>few|TRBJ1-1|TRBV13|.
TGTGCCAGCAGCTCCCCAGGGGAAGCTTTCTTT
CASSSPGEAFF
>.|TRBJ2-7|TRBV19|TRBD2
TGTGCCAGTAGTACGGGGGGGGACTGGATCTACGAGCAGTACTTC
CASSTGGDWIYEQYF
>few|TRBJ1-2|TRBV19|TRBD1
TGTGCCAGTAGTATCGGACAGGGAGCTCTCTATGGCTACACCTTC
CASSIGQGALYGYTF
>many|TRBJ1-1|TRBV20-1|.
TGCAGTGCTGACCCAGGCGGCAACACTGAAGCTTTCTTT
CSADPGGNTEAFF
>few|TRBJ1-1|TRBV27|.
TGTGCCAGCAGTCCCTACCAGGGGCCTGCGATGAACACTGAAGCTTTCTTT
CASSPYQGPAMNTEAFF
>few|TRBJ1-2|TRBV19|TRBD1
TGTGCCAGTAGCCCAAGACAGGGTTGGGTCTACACCTTC
CASSPRQGWVYTF
>few|TRBJ2-2|TRBV6-4|.
TGTGCCAGACCCGGGGAGCTGTTTTTT
CARPGELFF
>.|TRBJ2-5|TRBV2|.
TGTGCCAGCAGTACCTATCTCCAAGAGACCCAGTACTTC
CASSTYLQETQYF
>.|TRBJ2-1|TRBV6-1|TRBD1
TGTGCCAGCATTACCTTACAGGGGGCGGGATACAATGAGCAGTTCTTC
CASITLQGAGYNEQFF
>once|TRBJ2-7|TRBV30|TRBD1
TGTGCCTGGGGACAGGGAGGATACGAGCAGTACTTC
CAWGQGGYEQYF
>.|TRBJ2-5|TRBV28|TRBD1
TGTGCCAGCAGTTTGGGGCCGGGACAGGGACCCCCGGAGACCCAGTACTTC
CASSLGPGQGPPETQYF
>many|TRBJ2-7|TRBV6-1|.
TGTGCCAGCAGTGAAGCGCGGAGTAGCGGCCTGCGGGACGAGCAGTACTTC
CASSEARSSGLRDEQYF
>.|TRBJ2-7|TRBV19|.
TGTGCCAGTAGTAACCCGGTTGGGGGTTCCTACGAGCAGTACTTC
CASSNPVGGSYEQYF
>few|TRBJ1-1|TRBV3-1|.
TGTGCCAGCAACTCAGGAGCCCAGCGGGCTGAAGCTTTCTTT
CASNSGAQRAEAFF
>few|TRBJ2-5|TRBV19|.
TGTGCCAGTAGTTTGGGCGCGAACGCTCTGCAAGAGACCCAGTACTTC
CASSLGANALQETQYF
>few|TRBJ2-5|TRBV6-1|TRBD2
TGTGCCAGCAGTGAAGGAGGCGGGAGGGGGGAGACCCAGTACTTC
CASSEGGGRGETQYF
>.|TRBJ2-7|TRBV12-3/TRBV12-4|TRBD1
TGTGCCAGCAGCCGTAACGTAGGACAGGGGAGTATCGAGCAGTACTTC
CASSRNVGQGSIEQYF
>.|TRBJ2-2|TRBV7-3|.
TGTGCCAGCAGCTTAAATATTAGCGCGGAAACCGGGGAGCTGTTTTTT
CASSLNISAETGELFF
>.|TRBJ1-2|TRBV29-1|.
TGCAGCGTTGTAGGAGACGCTTATGGCTACACCTTC
CSVVGDAYGYTF
>.|TRBJ1-2|TRBV4-1|.
TGCGCCAGCAGCCAACCGGGGTCAAGGGCTTTAAACTATGGCTACACCTTC
CASSQPGSRALNYGYTF
>few|TRBJ1-6|TRBV15|.
TGTGCCACCAGGGACCGGGTGGGGAATTCACCCCTCCACTTT
CATRDRVGNSPLHF
>few|TRBJ1-1|TRBV10-3|TRBD1
TGTGCCACCCTAAACCTACAGGGGCAGAACACTGAAGCTTTCTTT
CATLNLQGQNTEAFF
>many|TRBJ1-4|TRBV2|.
TGTGCCAGCAGGCCGACGGTACAAGAGCCAACTAATGAAAAACTGTTTTTT
CASRPTVQEPTNEKLFF
>few|TRBJ2-5|TRBV6-1|TRBD1
TGTGCCAGCACGTGGGGGACAGGGCAAGAGACCCAGTACTTC
CASTWGTGQETQYF
>.|TRBJ1-1|TRBV29-1|.
TGCAGCGTTGAAGGTGGGGAGAACACTGAAGCTTTCTTT
CSVEGGENTEAFF
>.|TRBJ2-3|TRBV5-1|TRBD2
TGCGCCAGCGTGGGAGGGGAAGATACGCAGTGTTTT
CASVGGEDTQCF